This passage covers 25 T cell receptor beta chains from one sample sequenced in a study of T cell responses to AZD1222 COVID-19 vaccine. Clones were read by immunoSEQ multiplex PCR, and TCRdb kept only the in-frame ones, dropping some. The table includes about 140,000 clones, around 88% detected once. Material: peripheral blood, obtained on day 0 of AZD1222 vaccination. All receptors come from an adult in good health.

This clone has a single count. The chain employs TRBV12-3 or TRBV12-4 and TRBJ2-5, with D unclear. Trimming removed 3 bases at V and 5 bases at J, with 7 bases between. The CDR3 is made up of 12 amino acids. The CDR3 coding sequence is TGTGCCAGCAGTTTGGTTAAGGAGACCCAGTACTTC. Translating gives CASSLVKETQYF.

The chain joins TRBV7-9 to TRBJ1-4; 7 bases are a match to TRBD1. V lost 5 bases, J lost 7 bases, and 13 bases stayed unmatched. Germline CDR1 is SEHNR and CDR2 is FQNEAQ (reference sequence). The CDR3 is 16 residues long. The CDR3 coding sequence is TGTGCCAGCAGCAGAAGTGGGACAGCCTCGCGTGAAAAACTGTTTTTT. Protein product: CASSRSGTASREKLFF.

The V call is TRBV4-1, the J call TRBJ1-3; D unclear. Germline lookup yields CDR1 MGHRA and CDR2 YSYEKL. The CDR3 consists of 16 residues. Trimming stripped 0 bases from V and 0 bases from J, with 9 bases between. The CDR3 nucleotides are TGCGCCAGCAGCCAAGAGCGGGCCAGCTCTGGAAACACCATATATTTT. Protein sequence: CASSQERASSGNTIYF.

This rearrangement joins TRBV6-6 to TRBJ1-2, with D tentatively TRBD1 (6 bases). Germline V gives CDR1 MNHNY, CDR2 SVGAGI (reference sequence). Between the trimmed V and J ends, which lost 8 bases and 5 bases, there was a span of 12 bases. This CDR3 is 12 amino acids long. The CDR3 coding sequence is TGTGCCAGCGGTCTGACAGGTTATGGCTACACCTTC. As protein: CASGLTGYGYTF.

The chain joins TRBV16 to TRBJ1-4, with D possibly TRBD1 on 5 matching bases. In germline, CDR1 is KGHSY, CDR2 FQNENV. V lost 4 bases and J lost 3, with 9 bases in between. The CDR3 length is 14 residues. In DNA, the CDR3 is TGTGCCAGCAGCCTCCGGGACTCTAATGAAAAACTGTTTTTT. Translated: CASSLRDSNEKLFF.

The V gene is TRBV5-4, the J gene TRBJ2-2; tentatively, D is TRBD1 (6 bases). Germline-derived CDR1 and CDR2 are SGHNT and YYREEE (reference sequence). Trimming took off 7 bases at V and 4 bases at J, with 11 bases between the two ends. This CDR3 spans 13 amino acids. DNA of the CDR3: TGTGCCAGCTCGACGACAGGCACCGGGGAGCTGTTTTTT. Residues: CASSTTGTGELFF.

The chain recombines TRBV5-1 with TRBJ1-6; a possible D gene is TRBD1 (6 bases). V was trimmed by 3 bases and J by 10 bases, leaving 14 bases between them. This CDR3 has 14 amino acids. Germline lookup yields CDR1 SGHRS and CDR2 YFSETQ. CDR3 region: CASSSGTNVSPLHF. CDR3 in DNA: TGCGCCAGCAGCTCCGGGACAAATGTGTCACCCCTCCACTTT.

The J gene is TRBJ1-2, the V gene TRBV11-2; no definite D call. The V end was cut by 4 bases, the J end by 7 bases, with 10 bases between. The germline V gene has CDR1 SGHAT and CDR2 FQNNGV. The CDR3 consists of 12 residues. The CDR3 here is CASSSGLGGYTF. CDR3 in DNA: TGTGCCAGCAGCTCAGGCCTGGGTGGCTACACCTTC. Complete variable domain (other parts from reference TRBV11-2 and TRBJ1-2): EAGVAQSPRYKIIEKRQSVAFWCNPISGHATLYWYQQILGQGPKLLIQFQNNGVVDDSQLPKDRFSAERLKGVDSTLKIQPAKLEDSAVYLCASSSGLGGYTFGSGTRLTVV.

J is TRBJ1-4 and V is TRBV21-1; the table's D call, TRBD1, was not checked against the DNA. TRBV21-1 constitutes a pseudogene. The CDR3 loop spans 15 amino acids. The CDR3 protein is CARMTGGSTNEKLFF. Here the CDR3 DNA reads TGTGCCAGGATGACAGGGGGTTCAACTAATGAAAAACTGTTTTTT.

The chain employs TRBV30 and TRBJ2-1; no definite D call. The CDR3 consists of 12 residues. The germline gives CDR1 GTSNPN, CDR2 SVGIG (reference sequence). Trimming pared 5 bases from V and 7 bases from J, leaving 12 bases between. CDR3 bases: TGTGCCTGGGGCGCCGTCGGGAATGAGCAGTTCTTC. Translating it yields CAWGAVGNEQFF.

The chain has TRBV5-1 and TRBJ1-5, with D unclear. Trimming removed 0 bases from V and 8 bases from J, with 9 bases in between. CDR3 length: 13 residues. Germline V gene sequence: CDR1 SGHRS, CDR2 YFSETQ. This chain's CDR3 is CASSLVPEEPQHF. CDR3 bases: TGCGCCAGCAGCTTGGTCCCCGAGGAGCCCCAGCATTTT.

This chain links TRBV6-5 with TRBJ1-2; possible D gene TRBD1, 5 bases. Trimming left V 3 bases short and J 8 bases short, with 13 bases between. Germline CDR1 and CDR2: MNHEY and SVGAGI. This CDR3 region has 13 residues. The CDR3 loop reads CASSYSGLVGYTF. The CDR3 DNA reads as TGTGCCAGCAGTTATTCGGGACTGGTCGGCTACACCTTC.

J is TRBJ2-1 and V is TRBV28; perhaps TRBD2 as D (5 bases). The CDR3 contains 14 residues. Trimming shortened V by 8 bases and J by 2 bases, and 13 bases separated the two germline ends. Germline V CDR1 and CDR2: MDHEN, SYDVKM. CDR3 amino acids: CASYSANTYNEQFF. The CDR3 DNA follows: TGTGCCAGCTATAGCGCCAACACCTACAATGAGCAGTTCTTC.

The chain joins TRBV6-5 to TRBJ1-1, with D maybe TRBD1 (6 bases). The CDR3 extends over 14 amino acids. V was cut by 7 bases and J by 1 base, with 13 bases left in between. From germline, CDR1 is MNHEY and CDR2 SVGAGI. CDR3 loop: CASIKGGENTEAFF. As DNA, the CDR3 is TGTGCCAGCATTAAGGGGGGAGAGAACACTGAAGCTTTCTTT.

Here the CDR3 reads CASSRDITLGNTEAFF. Here the CDR3 DNA reads TGTGCCAGCAGTCGGGACATAACCTTGGGGAACACTGAAGCTTTCTTT. J is TRBJ1-1 and V is TRBV11-1, with D maybe TRBD1 (6 bases). The CDR3 extends over 16 amino acids. Deletions cut 6 bases from V and 1 base from J, with 18 bases between. Per the germline V gene, CDR1 is SGHAT and CDR2 is FQDESV (reference sequence).

The chain combines TRBV9 with TRBJ2-1; TRBD2 matches at 10 bases. V shed 3 bases, J shed 5 bases, and the junction held 5 bases outside the gene matches. The CDR3 runs to 15 residues. From germline, CDR1 is SGDLS and CDR2 YYNGEE. The CDR3 sequence is CASSAGLAANNEQFF. The CDR3 DNA is TGTGCCAGCAGCGCCGGACTAGCGGCTAACAATGAGCAGTTCTTC. Complete variable domain (other parts from reference TRBV9 and TRBJ2-1): DSGVTQTPKHLITATGQRVTLRCSPRSGDLSVYWYQQSLDQGLQFLIQYYNGEERAKGNILERFSAQQFPDLHSELNLSSLELGDSALYFCASSAGLAANNEQFFGPGTRLTVL.

This clone was seen just once. CDR3 DNA sequence: TGCGCCAGCAGCCAGAGCGGAGGGTCCTACAATGAGCAGTTCTTC. Translation: CASSQSGGSYNEQFF. The V call is TRBV5-1, the J call TRBJ2-1, with D perhaps TRBD2 (6 bases). This CDR3 spans 15 amino acids. Trimming pared 4 bases from V and 1 base from J, leaving 12 bases between. Looked up from germline, CDR1 is SGHRS and CDR2 is YFSETQ. Full variable domain (missing parts from reference TRBV5-1 and TRBJ2-1): KAGVTQTPRYLIKTRGQQVTLSCSPISGHRSVSWYQQTPGQGLQFLFEYFSETQRNKGNFPGRFSGRQFSNSRSEMNVSTLELGDSALYLCASSQSGGSYNEQFFGPGTRLTVL.

This rearrangement joins TRBV6-4 to TRBJ1-3, with unresolved D. V was clipped by 5 bases and J by 1 base, with 12 bases between them. Germline loops: CDR1 MRHNA, CDR2 SNTAGT. The CDR3 runs to 15 residues. The chain's CDR3 is CASSRTLGSGNTIYF. The CDR3, as DNA: TGTGCCAGCAGTCGGACTCTCGGGTCTGGAAACACCATATATTTT.

This chain links TRBV9 with TRBJ1-1, with D perhaps TRBD1 (6 bases). V was trimmed by 5 bases and J by 3 bases, leaving 14 bases between them. Germline V lookup: CDR1 SGDLS, CDR2 YYNGEE. The CDR3 totals 14 residues. The CDR3 reads CASRRGWGDTEAFF. CDR3 nucleotides: TGTGCCAGCAGGAGGGGGTGGGGCGACACTGAAGCTTTCTTT.

This clone was recorded only once. V and J are TRBV9 and TRBJ1-6; 8 bases line up with TRBD1. CDR3 length: 15 residues. The ends lost 2 bases at V and 5 bases at J; junction bases unmatched: 3. Germline V CDR1 and CDR2: SGDLS, YYNGEE. The CDR3 coding sequence is TGTGCCAGCAGCGTTACAGGGGGGAATAATTCACCCCTCCACTTT. The encoded protein is CASSVTGGNNSPLHF.

This clone was detected once. One end of the junction is discordant with germline, which a read error may explain. V is TRBV9 and J is TRBJ2-1; possibly TRBD1 or TRBD2 for D (5 bases each). The CDR3 runs to 16 residues. Per the germline V gene, CDR1 is SGDLS and CDR2 is YYNGEE. The chain's CDR3 is CASSSPRDHSSNEQFF. CDR3 coding DNA: TGTGCCAGCAGCTCTCCCCGGGACCACTCCTCCAATGAGCAGTTCTTC.

J is TRBJ1-5 and V is TRBV25-1; TRBD1 is a possible D gene (6 bases). V was trimmed by 0 bases and J by 7 bases, leaving 19 bases between them. There are 17 residues in the CDR3. CDR1 is MGHDK, CDR2 SYGVNS, per germline. The CDR3: CASSEYRWGPHPQPQHF. CDR3 nucleotide sequence: TGTGCCAGCAGTGAATATAGATGGGGGCCCCACCCCCAGCCCCAGCATTTT. Together with reference TRBV25-1 and TRBJ1-5, the CDR3 gives the full variable domain: EADIYQTPRYLVIGTGKKITLECSQTMGHDKMYWYQQDPGMELHLIHYSYGVNSTEKGDLSSESTVSRIRTEHFPLTLESARPSHTSQYLCASSEYRWGPHPQPQHFGDGTRLSIL.

The chain employs TRBV19 and TRBJ1-6; tentative D call: TRBD1 (6 bases). Germline CDR1 is LNHDA and CDR2 is SQIVND (reference sequence). The V end was cut by 3 bases, the J end by 5 bases, with 14 bases between. This CDR3 comprises 16 residues. This CDR3 is CASSIAGTRNNSPLHF. CDR3 nucleotide sequence: TGTGCCAGTAGTATCGCCGGGACAAGAAATAATTCACCCCTCCACTTT. Full variable domain (remainder filled in from reference TRBV19 and TRBJ1-6): DGGITQSPKYLFRKEGQNVTLSCEQNLNHDAMYWYRQDPGQGLRLIYYSQIVNDFQKGDIAEGYSVSREKKESFPLTVTSAQKNPTAFYLCASSIAGTRNNSPLHFGNGTRLTVT.

The chain is built from TRBV7-8 and TRBJ2-3; 9 nucleotides match TRBD2. J gave up 5 bases and V 1 base, and 4 bases lay outside the gene matches. The CDR3 spans 15 residues. Germline CDR1 SGHVS, CDR2 FQNEAQ. The CDR3 is CASSLDAGGGDTQYF. CDR3 bases: TGTGCCAGCAGCTTAGATGCGGGAGGGGGAGATACGCAGTATTTT.

This chain uses TRBV29-1 with TRBJ1-1; 8 bases agree with TRBD1. The CDR3 runs 13 residues. Looked up from germline, CDR1 is SQVTM and CDR2 is ANQGSEA. Trimming at V came to 4 bases and at J to 5 bases, leaving 6 bases not matched to a gene. CDR3 amino acids: CSVGDRRETEAFF. CDR3 sequence (DNA): TGCAGCGTTGGGGACAGGCGGGAAACTGAAGCTTTCTTT.